This T cell receptor beta chain was obtained from a study of T cells in localized non-small cell lung cancer. Regarding the study as a whole: Longer overall survival accompanied higher blood T cell density. Adjacent lung was found to contain a median roughly 58 of the top 100 tumor clones. Investigators sequenced only a single tumor region, leaving heterogeneity possible. Uninvolved adjacent lung had the highest recorded T cell clonality, with tumor below it.

Profiled with immunoSEQ multiplex PCR; TCRdb holds only in-frame clones, not every one. Of roughly 64,000 clones listed, roughly four fifths are singletons. This clone was counted only a few times. What it binds is unknown. The CDR3 runs 12 residues. V was shortened by 0 bases and J by 6 bases, with 7 bases between the two germline ends. Germline V CDR1 and CDR2: SGHTS, YDEGEE. This TCR came from a man aged 40 to 75 with stage II lung adenocarcinoma. The sample was PBMCs, taken before any cancer treatment. This chain uses TRBV5-8 with TRBJ2-7, with D unclear. The CDR3 nucleotides are TGTGCCAGCAGCTTGGGGTGGGGCGAGCAGTACTTC. It yields the protein CASSLGWGEQYF.